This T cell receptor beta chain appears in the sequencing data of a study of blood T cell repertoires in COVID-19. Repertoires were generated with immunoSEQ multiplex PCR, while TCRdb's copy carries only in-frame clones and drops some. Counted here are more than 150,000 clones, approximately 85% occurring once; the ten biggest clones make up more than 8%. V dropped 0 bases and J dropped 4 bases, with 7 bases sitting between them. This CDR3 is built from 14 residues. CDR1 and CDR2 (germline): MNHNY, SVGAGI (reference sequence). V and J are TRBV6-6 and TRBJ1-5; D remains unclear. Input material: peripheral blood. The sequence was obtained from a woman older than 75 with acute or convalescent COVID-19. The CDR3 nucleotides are TGTGCCAGCAGTTACTCGAGCGGGAATCAGCCCCAGCATTTT. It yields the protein CASSYSSGNQPQHF.